Listed here are 28 T cell receptor beta chains from one sample, sequenced in a study of CD8 T cells in ankylosing spondylitis. Using its own MiXCR run on the 5' RACE reads, TCRdb lists one record per CDR3 protein. Of around 300,000 distinct CDR3 sequences listed, roughly 14% were seen once; the top ten hold roughly 1.1%. What was sequenced was blood, either unsorted or a sorted T cell fraction (not recorded which). These receptor sequences come from a male donor with ankylosing spondylitis or in good health (not recorded which).

This rearrangement joins TRBV7-9 to TRBJ2-2; tentatively, D is TRBD1 (6 bases). CDR1 is SEHNR and CDR2 is FQNEAQ in the germline V gene (reference sequence). The CDR3 is 14 residues long. The V end was cut by 8 bases, the J end by 2 bases, with 12 bases between. In nucleotides, the CDR3 is TGTGCCAGCGCCCTGGACAGCAACACCGGGGAGCTGTTTTTT. It encodes CASALDSNTGELFF.

This clonotype was counted many times. The chain recombines TRBV12-3 or TRBV12-4 with TRBJ2-1; the match to TRBD2 covers 7 bases. Unmatched junction bases numbered 9, after V lost 11 bases and J lost 2 bases. The CDR3 is 14 amino acids. CDR3 loop: CAAAGGGTYNEQFF. CDR3 in DNA: TGTGCCGCGGCCGGGGGAGGGACCTACAATGAGCAGTTCTTC.

The rearrangement links TRBV3-1 to TRBJ2-7, with TRBD1 as a possible D gene (7 bases). CDR1 and CDR2 (germline): LGHDT, YNNKEL (reference sequence). V was pared by 4 bases and J by 0 bases, with 13 bases between. The CDR3 contains 15 residues. In DNA form, the CDR3 reads TGTGCCAGCAGCCTGGCCCAGGGGGGCTCCTACGAGCAGTACTTC. Translated, it gives CASSLAQGGSYEQYF.

This clonotype has only a few counts. The chain joins TRBV3-1 to TRBJ1-1; TRBD1 is a possible D gene (6 bases). Germline CDR1 and CDR2: LGHDT and YNNKEL (reference sequence). Trimming cost V 1 base and J 10 bases, with 10 bases left between them. The CDR3 loop spans 12 amino acids. The CDR3: CASSQGKQGAFF. CDR3 DNA: TGTGCCAGCAGCCAAGGGAAACAGGGAGCTTTCTTT.

V gene TRBV2 combines with J gene TRBJ2-5, with TRBD1 identical over 10 bases. CDR1 is SNHLY, CDR2 FYNNEI, per germline. The CDR3 is 13 amino acids. V lost 10 bases to trimming and J lost 4 bases; unmatched junction nucleotides: 6. CDR3 in amino acids: CAIDRGLLETQYF. The DNA for the CDR3 is TGTGCCATCGACAGGGGGCTTTTAGAGACCCAGTACTTC.

V gene TRBV9 combines with J gene TRBJ2-1; 8 positions agree with TRBD2. The CDR3 totals 15 residues. J gave up 0 bases and V 3 bases, and 2 bases lay outside the gene matches. The germline V gene encodes CDR1 SGDLS and CDR2 YYNGEE. CDR3 in amino acids: CASSALAVSYNEQFF. In DNA form, the CDR3 reads TGTGCCAGCAGCGCACTAGCGGTCTCCTACAATGAGCAGTTCTTC.

The chain couples TRBV4-1 to TRBJ2-5, with 7 bases fitting TRBD1. Germline V lookup: CDR1 MGHRA, CDR2 YSYEKL. The CDR3 contains 14 residues. V lost 3 bases, J lost 4 bases, and 5 bases stayed unmatched. The CDR3 coding sequence is TGCGCCAGCAGCCAGGGACAGAATCGAGAGACCCAGTACTTC. It codes for CASSQGQNRETQYF.

The V call is TRBV3-1, the J call TRBJ2-3; TRBD2 matches at 8 bases. The ends lost 1 base at V and 1 base at J; junction bases unmatched: 1. The CDR3 runs to 15 residues. Germline assignment: CDR1 LGHDT and CDR2 YNNKEL (reference sequence). Written as DNA, the CDR3 is TGTGCCAGCAGCCAAGCACTAGCGGGCACAGATACGCAGTATTTT. It is translated as CASSQALAGTDTQYF.

Ten or more counts support this clonotype. The rearrangement links TRBV4-1 to TRBJ2-7; 11 nucleotides match TRBD2. V trimming: 4 bases; J trimming: 7 bases; junction bases outside the gene matches: 12. The CDR3 runs to 16 residues. CDR1 is MGHRA, CDR2 YSYEKL, per germline. The CDR3 DNA reads as TGCGCCAGCAGCCCGGGGAGGGCTAGCGGGAGGAGGGAGCAGTACTTC. It yields the protein CASSPGRASGRREQYF.

This chain links TRBV29-1 with TRBJ1-2; D unresolved. The CDR3 covers 12 residues. CDR1 and CDR2 (germline): SQVTM, ANQGSEA. V shed 7 bases and J shed 1 base, with 10 bases lying between them. CDR3 nucleotide sequence: TGCAGCGCAGCGACATATAACTATGGCTACACCTTC. Its translation is CSAATYNYGYTF. Variable domain in full (rest from reference TRBV29-1 and TRBJ1-2): SAVISQKPSRDICQRGTSLTIQCQVDSQVTMMFWYRQQPGQSLTLIATANQGSEATYESGFVIDKFPISRPNLTFSTLTVSNMSPEDSSIYLCSAATYNYGYTFGSGTRLTVV.

This clonotype has just a few counts. The V gene is TRBV15, the J gene TRBJ1-1; D gene uncertain. The CDR3 is made up of 15 amino acids. Germline CDR1 LNHNV, CDR2 YYDKDF (reference sequence). V was shortened by 0 bases and J by 0 bases, with 8 bases between the two germline ends. CDR3 DNA: TGTGCCACCAGCAGAGATCTTAGCCTGAACACTGAAGCTTTCTTT. Translation gives CATSRDLSLNTEAFF.

The chain couples TRBV29-1 to TRBJ1-5, with 7 nucleotides matching TRBD1. The CDR3 is 13 amino acids. The ends lost 6 bases at V and 3 bases at J; junction bases unmatched: 5. The germline V gene has CDR1 SQVTM and CDR2 ANQGSEA. In DNA, the CDR3 is TGCAGCGTCCAGGGACAGTTCAATCAGCCCCAGCATTTT. Its translation: CSVQGQFNQPQHF.

The rearrangement uses TRBV5-1 and TRBJ2-1; perhaps TRBD1 as D (6 bases). V was cut by 0 bases and J by 8 bases, with 15 bases left in between. Germline lookup yields CDR1 SGHRS and CDR2 YFSETQ. The CDR3 runs 15 residues. DNA for the CDR3: TGCGCCAGCAGCTTGGCAACAGGGAAGTTGGATGAGCAGTTCTTC. Amino acids: CASSLATGKLDEQFF.

V and J are TRBV20-1 and TRBJ2-6, with unresolved D. CDR3 length equals 13 residues. V lost 5 bases to trimming and J lost 3 bases, with 8 bases between them. Germline V gene lookup returns CDR1 DFQATT and CDR2 SNEGSKA (reference sequence). The CDR3 spells CSAPWSGANVLTF. The CDR3 DNA follows: TGCAGTGCTCCCTGGAGTGGGGCCAACGTCCTGACTTTC.

The V call is TRBV6-1, the J call TRBJ1-1, with D unresolved. CDR3 size: 12 residues. The germline V gene has CDR1 MNHNS and CDR2 SASEGT. Trimming left V 7 bases short and J 5 bases short, with 11 bases between. Here the CDR3 reads CASTVRRTEAFF. In nucleotides, the CDR3 is TGTGCCAGCACCGTGAGGCGGACTGAAGCTTTCTTT.

This clonotype was recorded a few times. V usage is TRBV5-5 and J usage is TRBJ2-5; D ambiguous. Trimming cost V 7 bases and J 3 bases, with 16 bases left between them. The CDR3 totals 14 residues. Germline loops: CDR1 SGHKS, CDR2 YYEKEE (reference sequence). CDR3 amino acids: CASARQRWEETQYF. In DNA form, the CDR3 reads TGTGCCAGCGCCAGGCAGAGGTGGGAAGAGACCCAGTACTTC.

The V call is TRBV5-1, the J call TRBJ1-1, with D possibly being TRBD1 (5 bases). Trimming took off 5 bases at V and 1 base at J, with 15 bases between the two ends. The CDR3 totals 15 residues. The germline CDR1 and CDR2 sequences are SGHRS and YFSETQ. The CDR3 sequence is CASSPGVGTNTEAFF. The CDR3 DNA is TGCGCCAGCAGTCCGGGTGTGGGGACGAACACTGAAGCTTTCTTT.

This clonotype was found many times. The chain employs TRBV12-3 or TRBV12-4 and TRBJ2-3, with 11 bases that match TRBD2. The J segment lost 3 bases and the V segment lost 6 bases, leaving 2 bases of the junction unmatched. The CDR3 contains 14 residues. The chain's CDR3 is CASRLAGGTDTQYF. The DNA of the CDR3 is TGTGCCAGCAGGCTAGCGGGGGGAACAGATACGCAGTATTTT.

The gene calls are TRBV20-1 and TRBJ1-4; TRBD1 matches 7 bases. The length of the CDR3 is 13 residues. V was pared by 5 bases and J by 5 bases, with 5 bases of the junction left unmatched. The V gene's germline CDR1 is DFQATT and CDR2 SNEGSKA (reference sequence). In DNA form, the CDR3 reads TGCAGTGCTGGGGACAGAACGAATGAAAAACTGTTTTTT. Its translation: CSAGDRTNEKLFF.

This clonotype came up a few times. CDR3 loop: CASSLALSSGQETQYF. CDR3 nucleotides: TGCGCCAGCAGCTTGGCCTTGTCTAGCGGCCAAGAGACCCAGTACTTC. The chain recombines TRBV5-1 with TRBJ2-5, with TRBD2 matching 7 bases. The CDR3 extends over 16 amino acids. The ends lost 0 bases at V and 1 base at J; junction bases unmatched: 6. Germline V gene lookup returns CDR1 SGHRS and CDR2 YFSETQ.

J is TRBJ2-2 and V is TRBV27, with D uncertain. The CDR3 is 15 residues long. Per germline, CDR1 MNHEY and CDR2 SMNVEV (reference sequence). Trimming took off 6 bases at V and 1 base at J, with 12 bases between the two ends. The CDR3 protein is CASRPSSVNTGELFF. The CDR3 bases are TGTGCCAGCAGGCCCTCCTCAGTGAACACCGGGGAGCTGTTTTTT.

This clonotype was found many times. This chain connects TRBV29-1 to TRBJ1-5; D gene uncertain. Germline CDR1 SQVTM, CDR2 ANQGSEA. This CDR3 comprises 13 residues. V was shortened by 7 bases and J by 2 bases, with 12 bases between the two germline ends. The CDR3 coding sequence is TGCAGCGCGTCCCGAGGAGGCAATCAGCCCCAGCATTTT. It yields the protein CSASRGGNQPQHF. The complete variable domain, with remaining parts taken from reference TRBV29-1 and TRBJ1-5, reads SAVISQKPSRDICQRGTSLTIQCQVDSQVTMMFWYRQQPGQSLTLIATANQGSEATYESGFVIDKFPISRPNLTFSTLTVSNMSPEDSSIYLCSASRGGNQPQHFGDGTRLSIL.

The chain is built from TRBV3-1 and TRBJ2-7, with 8 bases fitting TRBD2. Germline assignment: CDR1 LGHDT and CDR2 YNNKEL (reference sequence). V lost 0 bases to trimming and J lost 1 base; unmatched junction nucleotides: 5. CDR3 length equals 16 residues. DNA of the CDR3: TGTGCCAGCAGCCAAGACCCGGGAGGGACATCCTACGAGCAGTACTTC. It codes for CASSQDPGGTSYEQYF.

This clonotype was counted between two and nine times. This rearrangement joins TRBV11-1 to TRBJ2-7, with 11 bases identical to TRBD2. The germline V gene has CDR1 SGHAT and CDR2 FQDESV (reference sequence). The V and J ends lost 5 bases and 1 base, in that order; junction bases with no gene match: 4. CDR3 length equals 15 residues. This chain's CDR3 is CASSPGLAASYEQYF. DNA of the CDR3: TGTGCCAGCAGCCCGGGACTAGCGGCATCCTACGAGCAGTACTTC.

As concerns this clonotype: The junction and the germline gene differ at one end; a read error may be behind it. The chain uses TRBV12-3 or TRBV12-4 and TRBJ2-1; 12 nucleotides line up with TRBD2. This CDR3 spans 17 amino acids. The CDR3 nucleotides read TGTGCCAGCAGTCCCGGGGACAGATCTAGCGGGGGGGCCGATTTTGTCTTC. Translating gives CASSPGDRSSGGADFVF.

In this sample, this clonotype turned up a few times. This chain uses TRBV12-3 or TRBV12-4 with TRBJ1-2; TRBD1 aligns across 7 bases. Losses at the gene ends were 5 bases for V and 3 bases for J; bases not matched to a gene: 6. There are 14 residues in the CDR3. This CDR3 is CASSPQGVDYGYTF. For the CDR3, the DNA is TGTGCCAGCAGTCCCCAGGGGGTAGACTATGGCTACACCTTC.

This clonotype has a count of ten or more. The V call is TRBV15, the J call TRBJ2-4; D gene ambiguous. The CDR3 has 15 residues. Germline assignment: CDR1 LNHNV and CDR2 YYDKDF (reference sequence). V was trimmed by 1 base and J by 7 bases, leaving 14 bases between them. CDR3 protein: CATSRGNRGLNIQYF. The DNA of the CDR3 is TGTGCCACCAGCAGAGGGAACCGAGGTTTGAACATTCAGTACTTC.

Regarding this clonotype: A single base separates this from a much larger clone, so it may be a read error. The V gene is TRBV24-1, the J gene TRBJ2-1, with D perhaps matching TRBD1 or TRBD2 (5 bases each). Germline V gene lookup returns CDR1 KGHDR and CDR2 SFDVKD. The CDR3 has 13 amino acids. V lost 2 bases and J lost 8, with 9 bases in between. The DNA for the CDR3 is TGTGCCACCAGTGATTACGGGGACGATGAGCAGTTCTTC. Its protein product is CATSDYGDDEQFF.